This T cell receptor beta chain appears in the sequencing data of a study of blood T cell repertoires in COVID-19. Study at large: Spain, Italy and the United States supplied samples that represented acute and convalescent COVID-19.

V was trimmed by 2 bases and J by 4 bases, leaving 11 bases between them. CDR3 length: 14 residues. Germline V gene data show CDR1 as MNHEY and CDR2 as SVGAGI. Clones were sequenced by immunoSEQ multiplex PCR, and TCRdb holds only the in-frame ones, with some missing. The data contain 200,000 to 300,000 clones, about 91% of them seen just once; the ten biggest clones take up over 1.2%. The genes are TRBV6-5 and TRBJ1-2; D may be TRBD1 (6 bases). This TCR was recovered from an older man with acute or convalescent COVID-19. The sequencing sample was made of peripheral blood. The CDR3 DNA sequence: TGTGCCAGCAGTTACGACAGGCCCCCCTATGGCTACACCTTC. Translation: CASSYDRPPYGYTF.